These 24 T cell receptor beta chains came from one sample sequenced in a study of T cell clonality in common variable immunodeficiency. Method: immunoSEQ multiplex PCR; TCRdb's copy keeps in-frame clones and lacks some. The profile covers some 38,000 clones, none occurring a single time. Sample: peripheral blood mononuclear cells. Every receptor here comes from a person aged 18 to 69 in good health.

This clone was observed many times. The read terminates 3 residues ahead of where the CDR3 ends, so the germline J gene completes it. The chain combines TRBV5-1 with TRBJ2-7; possible D gene TRBD2, 7 bases. Germline values: CDR1 SGHRS, CDR2 YFSETQ. V shed 4 bases and J shed 2 bases, with 19 bases lying between them. The CDR3 contains 16 residues. CDR3 amino acids: CASSPVGGARTYEQYF. Incomplete CDR3 DNA: TGCGCCAGCAGCCCCGTGGGGGGGGCGAGGACCTACGAG. Looking up the rest from reference TRBV5-1 and TRBJ2-7 gives the full variable domain: KAGVTQTPRYLIKTRGQQVTLSCSPISGHRSVSWYQQTPGQGLQFLFEYFSETQRNKGNFPGRFSGRQFSNSRSEMNVSTLELGDSALYLCASSPVGGARTYEQYFGPGTRLTVT.

This clone was seen ten or more times. The missing CDR3 end, 3 residues past where the read stops, is filled in from the germline J gene. V gene TRBV29-1 combines with J gene TRBJ1-1; D may be TRBD1 (6 bases). Germline values: CDR1 SQVTM, CDR2 ANQGSEA. Deletions cut 8 bases from V and 3 bases from J, with 13 bases between. The CDR3 runs to 12 residues. The CDR3 region is CSLKDSHTEAFF. The sequenced CDR3 bases are TGCAGCCTTAAGGACAGCCACACTGAA.

The table lists this clone with many counts. The read ends 3 residues shy of where the CDR3 ends; the end is completed using the germline J gene. The rearrangement uses TRBV29-1 and TRBJ2-7, with a possible D match to TRBD1 (6 bases). CDR1 is SQVTM, CDR2 ANQGSEA, per germline. This CDR3 comprises 13 residues. V was shortened by 7 bases and J by 6 bases, with 19 bases between the two germline ends. The CDR3 loop reads CSAMRAGVREQYF. CDR3 DNA, as far as it was read: TGCAGCGCAATGAGGGCAGGGGTTCGCGAG.

This clone has a count of ten or more. Read data end 3 residues before the CDR3 end; the end is taken from the germline J gene. This sequence joins TRBV30 and TRBJ1-3; 7 nucleotides match TRBD1. J gave up 2 bases and V 7 bases, and 5 bases lay outside the gene matches. Germline values: CDR1 GTSNPN, CDR2 SVGIG (reference sequence). The CDR3 is 13 amino acids. CDR3 amino acids: CAFDRVTGNTIYF. The sequenced part of the CDR3 DNA is TGTGCCTTCGACAGGGTAACTGGAAACACC.

In its sample, this clone was seen many times. The read gets to within 3 residues of the CDR3 end, and the germline J gene fills in the rest. The chain recombines TRBV6-1 with TRBJ1-5; 8 positions match TRBD1. Per germline, CDR1 MNHNS and CDR2 SASEGT. Losses at the gene ends were 0 bases for V and 6 bases for J; bases not matched to a gene: 7. The CDR3 sequence is 16 residues long. This CDR3 is CASSEAPGQGSQPQHF. The sequenced CDR3 bases are TGTGCCAGCAGTGAAGCGCCCGGACAGGGAAGTCAGCCC.

In its sample, this clone was seen many times. The read comes to an end 3 residues before the CDR3 does, leaving the germline J gene to fill in the end. The genes are TRBV29-1 and TRBJ1-5; perhaps TRBD1 as D (5 bases). Germline V gene data show CDR1 as SQVTM and CDR2 as ANQGSEA. The CDR3 has 14 residues. Trimming pared 4 bases from V and 6 bases from J, leaving 16 bases between. The CDR3 bases that were read are TGCAGCGTTGCCCCGACAGCAGGGAGTCAGCCC. This translates into CSVAPTAGSQP. The full CDR3 sequence reads CSVAPTAGSQPQHF. Filled out from reference TRBV29-1 and TRBJ1-5, the complete variable domain reads SAVISQKPSRDICQRGTSLTIQCQVDSQVTMMFWYRQQPGQSLTLIATANQGSEATYESGFVIDKFPISRPNLTFSTLTVSNMSPEDSSIYLCSVAPTAGSQPQHFGDGTRLSIL.

This clone was seen ten or more times. The sequence runs out 3 residues before the end of the CDR3; the remainder is reconstructed from the germline J gene. The chain employs TRBV9 and TRBJ2-7; a possible D gene is TRBD1 (5 bases). Deletions cut 0 bases from V and 2 bases from J, with 9 bases between. This CDR3 has 14 amino acids. Per the germline V gene, CDR1 is SGDLS and CDR2 is YYNGEE. CDR3 residues: CASSVATVAYEQYF. The sequenced CDR3 bases are TGTGCCAGCAGCGTAGCGACAGTAGCCTACGAG.

The sample holds many counts of this clone. With the read ending 3 residues before the CDR3 end, the germline J gene is used to fill in that end. V is TRBV20-1 and J is TRBJ1-2; TRBD1 matches 9 bases. V was clipped by 3 bases and J by 6 bases; unmatched bases: 11. This CDR3 has 15 residues. Per the germline V gene, CDR1 is DFQATT and CDR2 is SNEGSKA (reference sequence). The CDR3 sequence is CSASKGQGRLNGYTF. The CDR3 bases that were read are TGCAGTGCTAGCAAAGGACAGGGGAGGCTGAATGGC.

This clone was recorded many times. The read terminates 3 residues before the CDR3 end, so the remaining end is supplied by the germline J gene. The chain carries TRBV6-2 or TRBV6-3 and TRBJ1-2, with no clear D. CDR1 and CDR2 from the germline V gene are MNHEY and SVGEGT. The CDR3 totals 15 residues. The part of the CDR3 DNA that was read is TGTGCCAGCAGTTCACGCCTAATACTAGTCGGAGGC. This gives the protein CASSSRLILVGG. From start to end, the CDR3 is CASSSRLILVGGYTF.

This clone was picked up many times. CDR3: CASSMGLTTSNQPQHF. CDR3 DNA, as far as it was read: TGTGCCAGTAGTATGGGCCTCACAACAAGCAATCAGCCC. The V and J genes are TRBV19 and TRBJ1-5; no definite D call. With the read ending 3 residues before the CDR3 end, the germline J gene is used to fill in that end. The CDR3 is made up of 16 amino acids. CDR1 and CDR2 from the germline V gene are LNHDA and SQIVND (reference sequence). V was pared by 3 bases and J by 1 base, with 13 bases between.

In this sample, this clone is medium-sized (0.01 to 0.1%). The CDR3 region is CASSLGLARGPGANVLTF. The part of the CDR3 DNA that was read is TGCGCCAGCAGCTTGGGACTAGCGAGAGGTCCTGGGGCCAACGTC. This chain links TRBV5-1 with TRBJ2-6; the match to TRBD2 covers 8 bases. The read ends 3 residues before the CDR3 terminus; that terminus is restored from the germline J gene. The CDR3 is made up of 18 amino acids. CDR1 and CDR2 from the germline V gene are SGHRS and YFSETQ. With 0 bases clipped from V and 2 bases from J, the junction kept 7 bases outside the gene matches.

This clone was found many times. The read halts 3 residues ahead of the CDR3 end, with the missing end drawn from the germline J gene. This chain uses TRBV27 with TRBJ1-2; possible D gene TRBD1, 6 bases. Germline CDR1 reads MNHEY; CDR2 reads SMNVEV (reference sequence). Trimming removed 3 bases from V and 6 bases from J, with 11 bases in between. This CDR3 contains 13 residues. The CDR3 loop reads CASSFRGGHGYTF. The sequenced part of the CDR3 DNA is TGTGCCAGCAGTTTCCGGGGGGGGCATGGC.

This clone came up many times. The read ends 3 residues early relative to the CDR3; the germline J gene fills the gap. V and J are TRBV4-2 and TRBJ2-5; TRBD1 agrees at 9 bases. V was pared by 0 bases and J by 5 bases, with 7 bases of the junction left unmatched. Germline values: CDR1 LGHNA, CDR2 YNFKEQ. The CDR3 has 16 amino acids. CDR3 DNA, as far as it was read: TGTGCCAGCAGCCAAGACAGACAGGGGGTGGGGGAGACC. Translation gives CASSQDRQGVGET. The whole CDR3 sequence reads CASSQDRQGVGETQYF.

This clone has ten or more counts. Sequencing ends 3 residues short of the CDR3 end; the germline J gene provides the rest. V is TRBV3-1 (or the pseudogene TRBV3-2) and J is TRBJ2-5; 10 nucleotides line up with TRBD2. Per germline, CDR1 LGHDT and CDR2 YNNKEL (reference sequence). V was pared by 0 bases and J by 5 bases, with 6 bases of the junction left unmatched. The CDR3 consists of 16 residues. The CDR3 loop reads CASSQEAVAGGETQYF. Partial CDR3 DNA: TGTGCCAGCAGCCAAGAGGCGGTAGCGGGAGGCGAGACC.

This clone has more than one count but fewer than ten. Coverage ceases 3 residues before the CDR3 finishes, and the germline J gene fills in the end. This chain links TRBV7-8 with TRBJ1-5; tentatively, D is TRBD1 (5 bases). Germline V gene lookup returns CDR1 SGHVS and CDR2 FQNEAQ. V dropped 6 bases and J dropped 4 bases, with 13 bases sitting between them. The CDR3 length is 14 residues. The CDR3 spells CASRPDSQNQPQHF. The DNA read from the CDR3 is TGTGCCAGCAGACCCGACAGCCAGAATCAGCCC. The entire variable domain, with the rest obtained from reference TRBV7-8 and TRBJ1-5, is as follows: GAGVSQSPRYKVAKRGQDVALRCDPISGHVSLFWYQQALGQGPEFLTYFQNEAQLDKSGLPSDRFFAERPEGSVSTLKIQRTQQEDSAVYLCASRPDSQNQPQHFGDGTRLSIL.

Ten or more counts support this clone. Coverage ceases 3 residues before the CDR3 finishes, and the germline J gene fills in the end. The chain recombines TRBV7-6 with TRBJ2-2, with D unresolved. The CDR3 runs to 14 residues. The ends were cut back, 5 bases at V and 5 bases at J, with 12 bases in the middle. Germline assignment: CDR1 SGHVS and CDR2 FNYEAQ. The sequenced part of the CDR3 DNA is TGTGCCAGCAGCGCCTTGGTCGGGACCGGGGAG. Translating it yields CASSALVGTGE. The full CDR3 protein is CASSALVGTGELFF.

This clone was counted ten times or more. The read comes to an end 3 residues before the CDR3 does, leaving the germline J gene to fill in the end. The chain uses TRBV18 and TRBJ1-2; tentative D call: TRBD1 (6 bases). The V end was cut by 0 bases, the J end by 4 bases, with 15 bases between. CDR1 and CDR2 (germline): KGHSH, LQKENI. This CDR3 has 16 residues. CDR3 bases read: TGTGCCAGCTCACCACCGCAATCGAGGACAGCCTATGGC. It codes for CASSPPQSRTAYG. The whole CDR3 sequence reads CASSPPQSRTAYGYTF.

This clone has at least ten counts. Coverage ceases 3 residues before the CDR3 finishes, and the germline J gene fills in the end. V gene TRBV30 combines with J gene TRBJ2-3, with D possibly being TRBD1 (6 bases). Per the germline V gene, CDR1 is GTSNPN and CDR2 is SVGIG (reference sequence). Trimming shortened V by 5 bases and J by 1 base, and 10 bases separated the two germline ends. The CDR3 is made up of 13 amino acids. CDR3 amino acids: CAWVQGRTDTQYF. The DNA read from the CDR3 is TGTGCCTGGGTACAGGGACGCACAGATACG.

This clone was counted at least ten times. The sequence runs out 3 residues before the end of the CDR3; the remainder is reconstructed from the germline J gene. The chain is built from TRBV14 and TRBJ2-5; TRBD1 agrees at 8 bases. Germline loops: CDR1 SGHDN, CDR2 FVKESK. V was pared by 1 base and J by 5 bases, with 9 bases of the junction left unmatched. This CDR3 has 16 residues. Incomplete CDR3 DNA: TGTGCCAGCAGCCAAGTCCTCAGGGGGCTAGAGGAGACC. Translating it yields CASSQVLRGLEET. The complete CDR3 sequence is CASSQVLRGLEETQYF.

This clone has a count of ten or more. The CDR3 loop reads CASSSRGGSYNEQFF. Partial CDR3 DNA: TGTGCCAGCAGCTCCAGGGGTGGCTCCTACAATGAG. The gene calls are TRBV5-6 and TRBJ2-1; TRBD1 is a possible D gene (6 bases). With the read ending 3 residues before the CDR3 end, the germline J gene is used to fill in that end. The CDR3 covers 15 residues. Trimming removed 3 bases from V and 0 bases from J, with 10 bases in between. Germline assignment: CDR1 SGHDT and CDR2 YYEEEE.

This clone was counted many times. The read gets to within 3 residues of the CDR3 end, and the germline J gene fills in the rest. The chain joins TRBV29-1 to TRBJ2-5; D is unresolved. The CDR3 runs 10 residues. Germline CDR1 and CDR2: SQVTM and ANQGSEA. The germline V and J ends were trimmed by 4 bases and 2 bases, with 2 bases remaining between them. The sequenced CDR3 bases are TGCAGCGTTGTACAAGAGACC. Its translation: CSVVQET. The complete CDR3 protein is CSVVQETQYF.

This clone was recorded many times. CDR3 sequence reads: CASSVDGGYEQYF. The sequenced part of the CDR3 DNA is TGTGCCAGCAGTGTGGATGGGGGGTACGAG. This chain links TRBV2 with TRBJ2-7, with D possibly being TRBD2 (6 bases). The read comes to an end 3 residues before the CDR3 does, leaving the germline J gene to fill in the end. CDR1 is SNHLY and CDR2 is FYNNEI in the germline V gene. V lost 4 bases and J lost 4, with 11 bases in between. The CDR3 contains 13 residues.

This clone was recorded at least ten times. The DNA ends 3 residues before the CDR3 does, and the rest of the CDR3 is filled in from the germline J gene. The chain has TRBV11-1 and TRBJ2-5; tentatively, D is TRBD1 or TRBD2 (5 bases each). There are 12 residues in the CDR3. V was pared by 5 bases and J by 5 bases, with 9 bases between. Germline CDR1 SGHAT, CDR2 FQDESV (reference sequence). Partial CDR3 DNA: TGTGCCAGCAGCCAAGAGGGGGAGACC. It encodes CASSQEGET. The full CDR3 protein reads CASSQEGETQYF.

This clone was seen at least ten times. The sequenced fragment ends 3 residues before the CDR3 boundary, so the rest is inferred from the germline J gene. The V and J genes are TRBV19 and TRBJ1-5; the match to TRBD1 covers 9 bases. The V segment lost 4 bases and the J segment 7 bases; nucleotides outside the gene matches: 5. The CDR3 extends over 14 amino acids. CDR1 is LNHDA and CDR2 is SQIVND in the germline V gene (reference sequence). CDR3: CASSTGTGRQPQHF. CDR3 DNA (partial): TGTGCCAGTAGTACCGGGACAGGGAGACAGCCC.